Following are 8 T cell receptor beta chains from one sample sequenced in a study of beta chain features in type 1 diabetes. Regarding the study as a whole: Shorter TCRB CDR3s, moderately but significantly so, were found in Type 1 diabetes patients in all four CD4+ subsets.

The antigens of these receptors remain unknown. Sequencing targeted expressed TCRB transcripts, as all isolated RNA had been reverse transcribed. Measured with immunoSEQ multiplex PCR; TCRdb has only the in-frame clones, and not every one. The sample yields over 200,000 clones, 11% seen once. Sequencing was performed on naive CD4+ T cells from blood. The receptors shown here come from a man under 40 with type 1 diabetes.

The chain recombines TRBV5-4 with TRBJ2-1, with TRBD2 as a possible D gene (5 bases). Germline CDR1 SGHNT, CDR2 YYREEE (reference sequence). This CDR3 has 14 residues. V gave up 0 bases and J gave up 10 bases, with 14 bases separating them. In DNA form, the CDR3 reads TGTGCCAGCAGCTTGGTAACTCCTCCGGGGGAGCAGTTCTTC. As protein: CASSLVTPPGEQFF.

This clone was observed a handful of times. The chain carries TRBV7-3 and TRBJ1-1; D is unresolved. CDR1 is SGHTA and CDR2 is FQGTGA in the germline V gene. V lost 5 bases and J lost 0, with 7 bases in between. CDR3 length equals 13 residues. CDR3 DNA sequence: TGTGCCAGCAGCGCGGCAGTGAACACTGAAGCTTTCTTT. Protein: CASSAAVNTEAFF.

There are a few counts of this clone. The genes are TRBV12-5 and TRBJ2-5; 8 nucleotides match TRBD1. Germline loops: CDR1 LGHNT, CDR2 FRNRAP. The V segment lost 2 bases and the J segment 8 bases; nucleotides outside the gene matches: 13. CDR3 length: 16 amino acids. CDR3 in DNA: TGTGCTAGTGGTTTGAGTCAGGCGGCAGGGGGCGATACCCAGTACTTC. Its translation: CASGLSQAAGGDTQYF.

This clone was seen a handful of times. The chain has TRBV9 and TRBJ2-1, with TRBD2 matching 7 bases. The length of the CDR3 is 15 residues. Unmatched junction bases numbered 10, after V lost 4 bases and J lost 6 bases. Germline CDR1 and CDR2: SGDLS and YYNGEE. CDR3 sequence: CASSRRDYPTNEQFF. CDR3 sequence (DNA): TGTGCCAGCAGCCGTCGGGACTACCCCACCAATGAGCAGTTCTTC.

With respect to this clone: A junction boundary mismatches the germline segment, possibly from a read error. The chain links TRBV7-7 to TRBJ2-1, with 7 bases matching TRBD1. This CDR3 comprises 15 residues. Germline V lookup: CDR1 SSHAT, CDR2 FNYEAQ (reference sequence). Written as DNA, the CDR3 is TGTGCTAGCAGCTTAGGAACAGGGGACTACAATGAGCAGTTCTTC. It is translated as CASSLGTGDYNEQFF.

CDR3 sequence reads: CASSLGPYGYTF. CDR3 in DNA: TGTGCCAGCAGCTTAGGTCCATATGGCTACACCTTC. This chain uses TRBV11-2 with TRBJ1-2; D gene unclear. Germline CDR1 reads SGHAT; CDR2 reads FQNNGV. V lost 1 base, J lost 5 bases, and 5 bases lay in between. The CDR3 sequence is 12 residues long.

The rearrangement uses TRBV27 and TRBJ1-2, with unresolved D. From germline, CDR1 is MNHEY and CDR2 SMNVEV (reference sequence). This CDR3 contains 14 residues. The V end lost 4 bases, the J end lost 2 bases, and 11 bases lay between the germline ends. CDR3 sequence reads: CASSSDGRNYGYTF. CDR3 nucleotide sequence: TGTGCCAGCAGTTCGGACGGGAGAAACTATGGCTACACCTTC.

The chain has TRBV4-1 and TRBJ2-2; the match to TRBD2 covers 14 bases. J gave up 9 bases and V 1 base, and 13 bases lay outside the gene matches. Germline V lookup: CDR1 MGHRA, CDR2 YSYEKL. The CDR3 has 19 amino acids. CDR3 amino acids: CASSQGLPPTSGGARELFF. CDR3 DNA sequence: TGCGCCAGCAGCCAAGGACTCCCTCCGACTAGCGGGGGGGCCAGGGAGCTGTTTTTT.